One TCR beta chain is described in this entry. The antigen is unknown. This sample is drawn from a study of siplizumab effects on memory and regulatory T cells. Study-wide points: Alloreactive sequences traceable to unstimulated CD4+ memory cells were significantly reduced by siplizumab. Naive T cells, seemingly more diverse than memory cells, seemed major alloresponse contributors. The authors could not assign a naive or memory phenotype to roughly 80-96% of proliferating CD4+ or CD8+ clones. Solely a minor proportion of alloreactive clones could be assigned to unstimulated subsets.

The CDR3 is 15 residues long. The germline V and J ends were trimmed by 2 bases and 7 bases, with 15 bases remaining between them. Germline V gene data show CDR1 as MNHEY and CDR2 as SMNVEV (reference sequence). Profiled with immunoSEQ multiplex PCR; TCRdb holds only in-frame clones, not every one. The sample holds approximately 50,000 clones; roughly 93% are singletons and the top ten take 17%. This chain uses TRBV27 with TRBJ2-1; D may correspond to TRBD1 or TRBD2 (5 bases each). The receptor's source is a human donor in good health. The material sequenced was CD8+ T cells sorted from blood. The CDR3: CASSLIGGVGNEQFF. The DNA for the CDR3 is TGTGCCAGCAGTTTAATTGGGGGAGTGGGGAATGAGCAGTTCTTC.